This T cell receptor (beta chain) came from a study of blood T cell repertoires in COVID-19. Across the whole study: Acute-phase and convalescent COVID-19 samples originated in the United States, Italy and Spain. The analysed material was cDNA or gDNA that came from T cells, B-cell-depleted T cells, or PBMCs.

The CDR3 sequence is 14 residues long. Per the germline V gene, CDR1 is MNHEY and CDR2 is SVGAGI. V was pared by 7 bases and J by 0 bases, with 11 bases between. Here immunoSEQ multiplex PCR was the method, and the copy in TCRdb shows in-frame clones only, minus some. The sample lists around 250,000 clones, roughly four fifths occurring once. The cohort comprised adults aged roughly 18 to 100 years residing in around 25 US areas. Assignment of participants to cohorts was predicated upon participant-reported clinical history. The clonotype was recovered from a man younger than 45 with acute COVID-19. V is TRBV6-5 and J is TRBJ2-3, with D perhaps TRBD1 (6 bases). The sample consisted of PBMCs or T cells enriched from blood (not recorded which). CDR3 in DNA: TGTGCCAGCAAACAGGGACATAGCACAGATACGCAGTATTTT. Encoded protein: CASKQGHSTDTQYF.